The 9 T cell receptor beta chains below all came from one sample that was sequenced in a study of cytomegalovirus exposure and HLA in healthy donors. The PCR had 60 Vbeta and 13 Jbeta primers. TCRdb keeps only in-frame clones here, not all; method: immunoSEQ multiplex PCR. Found here are around 120,000 clones; the top ten clones hold roughly 3.5%. Sequenced input: PBMCs. Receptor source: a man between 18 and 29 years old in good health and CMV-seronegative.

The V and J genes are TRBV2 and TRBJ2-7; 8 bases map to TRBD1. The germline V gene has CDR1 SNHLY and CDR2 FYNNEI. The CDR3 loop spans 14 amino acids. V trimming: 6 bases; J trimming: 0 bases; junction bases outside the gene matches: 4. The CDR3 bases are TGTGCCAGCAGGGCTCAGGGGGCCTCCTACGAGCAGTACTTC. This translates into CASRAQGASYEQYF.

The chain employs TRBV5-1 and TRBJ1-1; 9 bases match TRBD1. The CDR3 spans 13 residues. The germline V gene encodes CDR1 SGHRS and CDR2 YFSETQ. V dropped 10 bases and J dropped 2; count of bases not matched to a gene: 6. The CDR3 is CAEGTGTNTEAFF. The CDR3 DNA reads TGCGCCGAAGGGACAGGGACCAACACTGAAGCTTTCTTT.

The chain combines TRBV7-9 with TRBJ1-3; 9 bases fit TRBD1. V trimming: 5 bases; J trimming: 5 bases; junction bases outside the gene matches: 10. The length of the CDR3 is 16 residues. The germline V gene has CDR1 SEHNR and CDR2 FQNEAQ (reference sequence). The CDR3 protein is CASSPGGTGTRNTIYF. CDR3 sequence (DNA): TGTGCCAGCAGCCCCGGGGGGACAGGGACAAGAAACACCATATATTTT.

V gene TRBV6-6 combines with J gene TRBJ2-5, with D unresolved. The CDR3 totals 15 residues. Trimming cost V 2 bases and J 4 bases, with 14 bases left between them. Germline assignment: CDR1 MNHNY and CDR2 SVGAGI (reference sequence). The CDR3 here is CASSYEGPWRETQYF. The CDR3 DNA reads TGTGCCAGCAGTTACGAAGGCCCCTGGAGAGAGACCCAGTACTTC.

The chain joins TRBV15 to TRBJ1-1; a possible D gene is TRBD1 (5 bases). Trimming removed 0 bases at V and 3 bases at J, with 8 bases between. Germline CDR1 is LNHNV and CDR2 is YYDKDF (reference sequence). This CDR3 is 14 amino acids long. DNA for the CDR3: TGTGCCACCAGCAGAGATGGAGGGGACACTGAAGCTTTCTTT. Translated, it gives CATSRDGGDTEAFF.

The chain couples TRBV28 to TRBJ2-7, with 8 bases aligning to TRBD2. The trim removed 5 bases at V and 4 bases at J, leaving 13 bases unmatched. Germline V gene sequence: CDR1 MDHEN, CDR2 SYDVKM. The CDR3 consists of 16 residues. The CDR3 DNA reads TGTGCCAGCAGTCCCCGGGGTAGCGGGGTCGAGTACGAGCAGTACTTC. This encodes CASSPRGSGVEYEQYF.

The chain employs TRBV5-1 and TRBJ1-2; D not resolved. The CDR3 contains 14 residues. The germline V gene encodes CDR1 SGHRS and CDR2 YFSETQ. The ends were cut back, 0 bases at V and 4 bases at J, with 10 bases in the middle. CDR3 protein: CASSLVGITYGYTF. The CDR3 DNA reads TGCGCCAGCAGCTTGGTGGGCATCACCTATGGCTACACCTTC.

This sequence joins TRBV29-1 and TRBJ2-3, with 13 bases fitting TRBD2. V trimming: 8 bases; J trimming: 5 bases; junction bases outside the gene matches: 7. This CDR3 has 14 residues. Per the germline V gene, CDR1 is SQVTM and CDR2 is ANQGSEA. The CDR3 sequence: CSLGLAGIQDTQYF. CDR3 in DNA: TGCAGCTTGGGACTAGCGGGGATTCAAGATACGCAGTATTTT.

The chain joins TRBV27 to TRBJ1-2; tentative D call: TRBD1 (6 bases). Germline CDR1 is MNHEY and CDR2 is SMNVEV (reference sequence). V gave up 8 bases and J gave up 8 bases, with 15 bases separating them. The CDR3 has 12 amino acids. CDR3 loop: CASSDSYMGYTF. The CDR3 bases are TGTGCCAGCTCGGACAGTTATATGGGCTACACCTTC.